The 17 T cell receptor beta chains reported below all come from one sample, sequenced in a study of blood T cell repertoires in COVID-19. Assay: immunoSEQ multiplex PCR; the TCRdb copy retains only in-frame clones and omits some. The table has under 450,000 clones, approximately 90% seen once. What was sequenced was peripheral blood. All receptors derive from a woman aged 45-59 years with COVID-19, enrolled during active disease.

As DNA, the CDR3 is TGTGCCAGCTCACCACGCGGGGAGAGCACAGATACGCAGTATTTT. Protein product: CASSPRGESTDTQYF. The V and J genes are TRBV18 and TRBJ2-3, with a possible D match to TRBD2 (6 bases). The CDR3 is 15 residues long. Per the germline V gene, CDR1 is KGHSH and CDR2 is LQKENI. The ends were cut back, 1 base at V and 0 bases at J, with 8 bases in the middle. Based on the CDR3 plus reference TRBV18 and TRBJ2-3, the full variable domain is NAGVMQNPRHLVRRRGQEARLRCSPMKGHSHVYWYRQLPEEGLKFMVYLQKENIIDESGMPKERFSAEFPKEGPSILRIQQVVRGDSAAYFCASSPRGESTDTQYFGPGTRLTVL.

The chain uses TRBV5-1 and TRBJ2-5, with a possible D match to TRBD1 (5 bases). CDR3 length: 13 residues. Germline assignment: CDR1 SGHRS and CDR2 YFSETQ. Between the trimmed V and J ends, which lost 7 bases and 3 bases, there was a span of 13 bases. This CDR3 reads CASYNGAEETQYF. The DNA of the CDR3 is TGCGCCAGCTATAATGGGGCCGAAGAGACCCAGTACTTC.

V gene TRBV4-2 combines with J gene TRBJ2-1; 15 bases line up with TRBD2. Germline loops: CDR1 LGHNA, CDR2 YNFKEQ. The CDR3 sequence is 16 residues long. The V and J ends lost 4 bases and 6 bases, in that order; junction bases with no gene match: 4. CDR3 in DNA: TGTGCCAGCAGCCTTGGGGGACTAGCGGGGGGCAATGAGCAGTTCTTC. Its protein is CASSLGGLAGGNEQFF.

The gene calls are TRBV24-1 and TRBJ2-3; D is possibly TRBD2 (5 bases). CDR1 and CDR2 from the germline V gene are KGHDR and SFDVKD. The CDR3 is made up of 15 amino acids. Trimming pared 6 bases from V and 0 bases from J, leaving 12 bases between. CDR3 nucleotide sequence: TGTGCCACCAGTCTGCGGGCTACTAGCACAGATACGCAGTATTTT. This codes for CATSLRATSTDTQYF.

The CDR3, as DNA: TGCAGCGTTACCCAACCGGGTCTTGAAAAACTGTTTTTT. Translating gives CSVTQPGLEKLFF. This rearrangement joins TRBV29-1 to TRBJ1-4; D is ambiguous. Trimming cost V 5 bases and J 7 bases, with 14 bases left between them. This CDR3 is 13 amino acids long. Per germline, CDR1 SQVTM and CDR2 ANQGSEA.

This chain connects TRBV5-6 to TRBJ2-7; 8 nucleotides align to TRBD1. The CDR3 covers 14 residues. Losses at the gene ends were 2 bases for V and 3 bases for J; bases not matched to a gene: 4. Germline CDR1 SGHDT, CDR2 YYEEEE. Here the CDR3 reads CASSLGQGLYEQYF. The CDR3 bases are TGTGCCAGCAGCTTAGGACAGGGACTCTACGAGCAGTACTTC.

This chain uses TRBV28 with TRBJ2-4; D might be TRBD2 (5 bases). This CDR3 is 16 amino acids long. Germline V gene sequence: CDR1 MDHEN, CDR2 SYDVKM. V lost 6 bases and J 1 base, leaving 16 bases between the germline ends. CDR3 nucleotides: TGTGCCAGCAGCCCGGGGTCCCAGCTTGCCAAAAACATTCAGTACTTC. It yields the protein CASSPGSQLAKNIQYF.

As DNA, the CDR3 is TGTGCCAGCAGTTACTTCGGGGGAGACATCTACGAGCAGTACTTC. Residues: CASSYFGGDIYEQYF. This chain connects TRBV6-5 to TRBJ2-7, with D perhaps TRBD2 (6 bases). V was cut by 1 base and J by 3 bases, with 13 bases left in between. The CDR3 runs to 15 residues. Looked up from germline, CDR1 is MNHEY and CDR2 is SVGAGI.

The V call is TRBV2, the J call TRBJ2-1; D perhaps matches TRBD1 (6 bases). V was trimmed by 9 bases and J by 7 bases, leaving 10 bases between them. The germline V gene encodes CDR1 SNHLY and CDR2 FYNNEI. The CDR3 consists of 11 residues. The CDR3 sequence: CARGQPNEQFF. The CDR3 coding sequence is TGTGCCAGAGGACAGCCAAATGAGCAGTTCTTC.

V and J are TRBV3-1 (or the pseudogene TRBV3-2) and TRBJ2-1; the D is unclear. Germline lookup yields CDR1 LGHDT and CDR2 YNNKEL (reference sequence). The CDR3 totals 15 residues. V lost 0 bases and J 0 bases, leaving 6 bases between the germline ends. The DNA for the CDR3 is TGTGCCAGCAGCCAAGATCATAGCTCCTACAATGAGCAGTTCTTC. Its translation is CASSQDHSSYNEQFF.

V gene TRBV12-5 combines with J gene TRBJ1-1; weak D call: TRBD1 (6 bases). Trimming removed 2 bases at V and 3 bases at J, with 16 bases between. The V gene's germline CDR1 is LGHNT and CDR2 FRNRAP. This CDR3 spans 16 amino acids. This chain's CDR3 is CASGLRQASWDTEAFF. The CDR3 DNA sequence: TGTGCTAGTGGTTTGCGACAGGCCTCGTGGGACACTGAAGCTTTCTTT.

V usage is TRBV4-1 and J usage is TRBJ1-3; D is perhaps TRBD1 (6 bases). Germline V CDR1 and CDR2: MGHRA, YSYEKL. V gave up 0 bases and J gave up 2 bases, with 11 bases separating them. The CDR3 is 16 amino acids. DNA for the CDR3: TGCGCCAGCAGCCAAGAAGGGGGATATCCTGGAAACACCATATATTTT. Its translation: CASSQEGGYPGNTIYF.

The J gene is TRBJ2-7, the V gene TRBV5-1, with 10 bases aligning to TRBD1. Per the germline V gene, CDR1 is SGHRS and CDR2 is YFSETQ. The CDR3 loop spans 14 amino acids. V gave up 2 bases and J gave up 6 bases; unmatched junction bases: 5. The CDR3 is CASSLQTGGAEQYF. CDR3 nucleotides: TGCGCCAGCAGCTTACAGACAGGGGGCGCCGAGCAGTACTTC.

The chain carries TRBV7-2 and TRBJ2-2, with a possible D match to TRBD2 (6 bases). The CDR3 runs 17 residues. Germline V lookup: CDR1 SGHTA, CDR2 FQGNSA. Trimming shortened V by 1 base and J by 0 bases, and 12 bases separated the two germline ends. The chain's CDR3 is CASSLVRGASNTGELFF. As DNA, the CDR3 is TGTGCCAGCAGCTTAGTACGCGGGGCCTCGAACACCGGGGAGCTGTTTTTT.

The chain recombines TRBV24-1 with TRBJ2-1; 13 bases are shared with TRBD2. The CDR3 consists of 19 residues. The V gene's germline CDR1 is KGHDR and CDR2 SFDVKD. The trim removed 3 bases at V and 4 bases at J, leaving 11 bases unmatched. The CDR3 loop is CATSDAGLAGARYYNEQFF. CDR3 coding DNA: TGTGCCACCAGTGATGCTGGACTAGCGGGGGCCCGTTATTACAATGAGCAGTTCTTC.

The chain carries TRBV7-3 and TRBJ2-3, with 8 bases fitting TRBD2. The V gene's germline CDR1 is SGHTA and CDR2 FQGTGA. The CDR3 is 16 residues long. Trimming took 4 bases from V and 2 from J; bases not matched to a gene: 8. Here the CDR3 DNA reads TGTGCCAGCAGCTCCGGCATAGCGGGGAACACAGATACGCAGTATTTT. This encodes CASSSGIAGNTDTQYF.

This clone was recorded a few times. The chain combines TRBV20-1 with TRBJ1-5; 9 positions agree with TRBD1. J was trimmed by 15 bases and V by 5 bases; bases with no gene match: 8. CDR1 and CDR2 from the germline V gene are DFQATT and SNEGSKA (reference sequence). The CDR3 length is 11 residues. The CDR3 DNA is TGCAGTGCTTCGTCCGGGACAGGGATGCATTTT. Translated, it gives CSASSGTGMHF.